This T cell receptor (beta chain) was observed in a study of identical twins. Broader study findings: Excess sharing between twins was weaker in beta out-of-frame sequences. Zero-insertion findings could be partly confounded by invariant cells (MAIT and iNKT cells).

This clonotype occurred many times. Its antigen remains unidentified. V was cut by 7 bases and J by 8 bases, with 16 bases left in between. Germline V gene data show CDR1 as SGHRS and CDR2 as YFSETQ. The CDR3 spans 14 residues. Everyone who donated was a healthy Caucasian. TCRdb reanalysed the 5' RACE reads using MiXCR and keeps one entry per CDR3 protein. The sample records fewer than 250,000 distinct CDR3 sequences, approximately 7% being singletons. These data also formed part of another study, on yellow fever vaccine responses in identical twins. That source reports: Reportedly, twins showed a vaccine T cell response that looked partly convergent and partly personalized.

Sequencing was done on a sample of memory (CD45RO+) T cells sorted from blood. This chain links TRBV5-1 with TRBJ1-6; no definite D call. This sequence originates from a woman younger than 30 in good health. The CDR3 spells CASARDSADSPLHF. The CDR3 bases are TGCGCCAGCGCCCGCGACTCGGCTGATTCACCCCTCCACTTT.